This T cell receptor (beta chain) was obtained from a study of T cell repertoires in cytomegalovirus infection. At the level of the study: In public TCR beta signatures, there were indications of both CMV infection and matching HLA type.

TCRdb redid the calling of the reads with MiXCR, one entry per CDR3 protein. The sample lists around 140,000 distinct CDR3 sequences, about 31% occurring once. Trimming shortened V by 6 bases and J by 7 bases, and 25 bases separated the two germline ends. Germline loops: CDR1 MDHEN, CDR2 SYDVKM. This CDR3 comprises 17 residues. At least ten counts were recorded for this clonotype. Its specificity is unknown. The study's findings and limits: In two of eight donors, the top clonotype was HLA-C-restricted CMV-specific.

The origin of this receptor is a human donor in good health (CMV status not recorded). Some clones in this sample may be carry-over from other donors' samples. J is TRBJ2-1 and V is TRBV28; TRBD2 is a possible D gene (6 bases). The sample was CD8+ T cells from cultured PBMCs, taken from culture after CMV antigen stimulation. The chain's CDR3 is CASSLPTGTSKGNEQFF. DNA for the CDR3: TGTGCCAGCAGCCTACCGACCGGGACTTCTAAAGGGAATGAGCAGTTCTTC.